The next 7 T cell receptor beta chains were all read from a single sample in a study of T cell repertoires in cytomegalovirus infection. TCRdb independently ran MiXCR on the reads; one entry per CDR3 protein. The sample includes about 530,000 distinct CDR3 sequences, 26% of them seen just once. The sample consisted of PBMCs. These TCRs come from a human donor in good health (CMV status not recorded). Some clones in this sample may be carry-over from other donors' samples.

The CDR3 reads CASSAGQGFFQPQHF. CDR3 DNA: TGTGCCAGCAGTGCCGGACAGGGCTTTTTTCAGCCCCAGCATTTT. The chain employs TRBV12-3 or TRBV12-4 and TRBJ1-5, with 8 bases fitting TRBD1. After removal of 5 bases from V and 6 bases from J, the junction contained 9 bases not matched to a gene. The CDR3 extends over 15 amino acids.

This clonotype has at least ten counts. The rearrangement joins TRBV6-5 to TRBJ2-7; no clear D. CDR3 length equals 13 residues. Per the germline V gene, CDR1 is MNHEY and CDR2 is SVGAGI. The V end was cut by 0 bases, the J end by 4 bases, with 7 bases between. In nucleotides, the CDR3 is TGTGCCAGCAGTTACTCGAAAGATTACGAGCAGTACTTC. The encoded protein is CASSYSKDYEQYF.

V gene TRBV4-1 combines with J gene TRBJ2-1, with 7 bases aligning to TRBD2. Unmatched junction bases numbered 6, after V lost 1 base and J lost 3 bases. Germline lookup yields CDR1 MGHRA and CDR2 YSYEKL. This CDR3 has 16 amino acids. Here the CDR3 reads CASSQGLRDYYNEQFF. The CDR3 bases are TGCGCCAGCAGCCAAGGACTACGGGACTACTACAATGAGCAGTTCTTC.

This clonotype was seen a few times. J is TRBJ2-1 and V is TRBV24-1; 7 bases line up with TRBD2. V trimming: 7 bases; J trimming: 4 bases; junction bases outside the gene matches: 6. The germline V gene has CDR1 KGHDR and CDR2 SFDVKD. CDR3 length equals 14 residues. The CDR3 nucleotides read TGTGCCACCAGAGCCGGGGGGAATTACAATGAGCAGTTCTTC. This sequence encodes CATRAGGNYNEQFF.

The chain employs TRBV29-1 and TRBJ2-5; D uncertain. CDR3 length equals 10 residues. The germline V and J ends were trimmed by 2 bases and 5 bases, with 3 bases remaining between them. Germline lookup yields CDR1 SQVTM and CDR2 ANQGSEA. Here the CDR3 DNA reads TGCAGCGTTGAATTCGAGACCCAGTACTTC. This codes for CSVEFETQYF.

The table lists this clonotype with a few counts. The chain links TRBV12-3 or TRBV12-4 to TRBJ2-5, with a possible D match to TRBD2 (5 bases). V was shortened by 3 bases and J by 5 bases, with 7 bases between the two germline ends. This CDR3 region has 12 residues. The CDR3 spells CASSFPGETQYF. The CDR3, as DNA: TGTGCCAGCAGTTTTCCGGGGGAGACCCAGTACTTC.

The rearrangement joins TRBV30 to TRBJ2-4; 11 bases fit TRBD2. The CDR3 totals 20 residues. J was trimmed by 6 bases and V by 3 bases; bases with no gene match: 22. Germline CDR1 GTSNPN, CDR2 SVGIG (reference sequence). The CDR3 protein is CAWSGTGQGRLAGRGNIQYF. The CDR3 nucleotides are TGTGCCTGGAGCGGTACAGGACAGGGGAGACTAGCGGGACGCGGAAACATTCAGTACTTC.